This T cell receptor beta chain was sequenced in a study of shared clonotypes between healthy human individuals (dated by TCRdb to about 2020). In terms of the full investigation: The cohort comprised a couple of women and a few men aged 18 to 49 years. Between about 0.9 and 9 billion PBMCs per donor were obtained by leukapheresis. To increase sequencing depth and limit assay-specific biases, TCR repertoire library preparation and sequencing were carried out by different laboratories using diverse techniques. To estimate repertoire size and how much clonotypes are shared between individuals, the study performed deep sequencing of blood TCR repertoires from about five healthy adults. Per donor, three plates each were used for CD4 naive and CD4 memory, two for CD8 naive, and one for CD8 memory.

For this clone: Its antigen is currently not known. Base qualities are not provided; no much larger clone lies one nucleotide away.

TCR CDR3 regions were amplified from genomic DNA by multiplex PCR using the deep immunoSEQ assay. Genomic DNA extracted from each cell subset was distributed evenly over all wells of several immunoSEQ 96-well plates, and each plate served as one replicate. For sorted subsets, each replicate PCR was loaded with 200 ng genomic DNA, equivalent to approximately 33,000 T cell genomes. Purified libraries were quantified with a Qubit 3.0 fluorometer, sized on a Bioanalyzer 2100, and re-quantified with the KAPA Library Quantification kit. Every immunoSEQ 96-well plate was sequenced on a dedicated single-read 150-cycle Illumina NextSeq 550 flow cell. Regarding the original processing steps: Because the immunoSEQ output held only junctional sequences and lacked quality scores, the filtering could not match the filtering applied to full-length reads. Sequences were annotated with PyIR, a Python wrapper for IgBLAST v1.9, using IMGT germline references to assign V/J genes and CDR3. Reads were removed for weak V/J assignments (E-value above 1e-6), missing CDR3, stop codons, out-of-frame junctions, or ambiguous translated residues. V3J clonotypes were defined as sequences sharing the same inferred V gene, J gene, and CDR3 amino acid sequence. Percentage overlap between repertoires was computed as shared unique clonotypes divided by the size of the smaller repertoire. Three approaches were used to assess repertoire richness: RTK rarefaction, the Chao1 estimator, and Recon v2.1 estimates of unobserved clonotypes. OLGA was used to compute generation probabilities for all TCRbeta clonotypes that the gDNA method yielded from a handful of donors. TCRdb re-hosts the immuneACCESS table, in-frame sequences only. Its copies lack some clones; in the studies checked, an unresolved V gene accounts for under half of them, and the cause for the rest is not known. D and trimming come from the DNA, and the V and J calls and clone size come from that table. This sample has approximately 2.5 million clones in its table, and approximately 94% of those were observed once. The top ten clones comprise 0.36% of the sample.

Donors were healthy HIV-negative adults with no recently reported acute infections or vaccinations. Every donor was a Caucasian adult living in Nashville, Tennessee, USA. CD4+ T cells were enriched through magnetic negative selection, after which naive cells were positively selected on CD45RA and the remaining negative fraction served as the memory subset. Blood was obtained by leukapheresis, after which PBMCs were separated by Ficoll-Histopaque density gradient centrifugation and cryopreserved in liquid nitrogen vapor phase. Analytical flow cytometry was used to check the purity and quantity of each magnetically sorted T cell population. Genomic DNA was isolated from each sorted fraction and quantified by UV absorbance on a Nanodrop 2000c. Points the paper makes about the study in general: When a handful of donors were compared, the shared fraction of clonotypes was around 5% for naive CD4, around 3.5% for naive CD8, about 2.5% for memory CD4, and around 0.4% for memory CD8. Rarefaction of sorted-subset datasets indicated incomplete sequencing despite the large sequencing depth. Pairwise subsampling led to the expectation that sequencing depth would affect the degree of clonotype sharing among donors. Naive subsets generally had larger estimated clonotype richness than memory subsets. Compared with non-shared clonotypes, the clonotypes found in all four sorted-subset donors had higher generation probabilities. Because the study included only a small number of donors, the genetic and exposure-history diversity represented was limited. Sampling was restricted to blood, and TCR repertoires in tissue are likely to differ from TCR repertoires in blood.

The TCR sequence derives from a man between 18 and 35 years old in good health. Some clones in this sample may be carry-over from other donors' samples. Sequenced input: naive CD4+ T cells from PBMCs. According to the study, the label for this sample's cell subset or site signals: CD45RA+ positively selected.

The CDR3 is CASSSVRSGNTIYF. The DNA sequence is given as TGTGCCAGCAGCTCGGTCCGATCTGGAAACACCATATATTTT. Recombination linked TRBV7-8 to TRBJ1-3; the D gene lacks a confident call. The germline V gene encodes CDR1 SGHVS and CDR2 FQNEAQ. V lost 4 bases and J lost 1 base; the stretch between them is 8 bases long. The CDR3 covers 14 residues, taking in both the cysteine and the phenylalanine. Left in the record is the CDR3 DNA by itself, 42 bases read in frame from the first base.